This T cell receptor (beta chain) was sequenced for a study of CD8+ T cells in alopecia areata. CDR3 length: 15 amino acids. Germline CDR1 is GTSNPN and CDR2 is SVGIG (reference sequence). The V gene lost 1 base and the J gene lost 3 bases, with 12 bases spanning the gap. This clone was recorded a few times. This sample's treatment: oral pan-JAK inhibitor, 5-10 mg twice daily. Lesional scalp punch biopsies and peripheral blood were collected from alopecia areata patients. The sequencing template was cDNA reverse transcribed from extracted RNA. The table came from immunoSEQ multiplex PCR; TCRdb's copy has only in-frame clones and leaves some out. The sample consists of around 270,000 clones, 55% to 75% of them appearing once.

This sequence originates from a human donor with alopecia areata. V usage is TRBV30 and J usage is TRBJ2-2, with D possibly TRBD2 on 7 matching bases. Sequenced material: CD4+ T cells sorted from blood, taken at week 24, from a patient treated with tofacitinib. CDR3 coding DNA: TGTGCCTGGAGTGCGGGGGGCAGGTACACCGGGGAGCTGTTTTTT. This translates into CAWSAGGRYTGELFF.